These 31 T cell receptor beta chains originate from one sample sequenced in a study of identical twins. TCRdb fed the 5' RACE reads into MiXCR, producing one record per CDR3 protein. The sample includes hundreds of thousands of distinct CDR3 sequences, roughly 12% of them seen just once. This sample was shared with a second study, whose subject was yellow fever vaccine responses in identical twins.

Sequences were obtained from PBMCs. The origin of the receptors is a young woman in good health.

V usage is TRBV24-1 and J usage is TRBJ2-3; D possibly matches TRBD1 or TRBD2 (6 bases each). CDR3 length equals 16 residues. Germline V CDR1 and CDR2: KGHDR, SFDVKD. Trimming took off 2 bases at V and 2 bases at J, with 13 bases between the two ends. The chain's CDR3 is CATSDWTAGDTDTQYF. In DNA form, the CDR3 reads TGTGCCACCAGTGATTGGACAGCGGGTGACACAGATACGCAGTATTTT.

This clonotype was seen only a few times. V usage is TRBV9 and J usage is TRBJ2-1, with unresolved D. The CDR3 spans 19 residues. The germline gives CDR1 SGDLS, CDR2 YYNGEE. Trimming took off 0 bases at V and 4 bases at J, with 23 bases between the two ends. This chain's CDR3 is CASSVGGLGFQREYNEQFF. For the CDR3, the DNA is TGTGCCAGCAGCGTAGGGGGTTTGGGTTTTCAGCGTGAATACAATGAGCAGTTCTTC.

The chain links TRBV6-4 to TRBJ2-1; tentatively, D is TRBD1 or TRBD2 (6 bases each). Trimming cost V 6 bases and J 0 bases, with 12 bases left between them. The germline CDR1 and CDR2 sequences are MRHNA and SNTAGT. The CDR3 length is 15 residues. CDR3 nucleotides: TGTGCCAGCAGGCCCGAGGGGGGCTCCTACAATGAGCAGTTCTTC. Amino acid sequence: CASRPEGGSYNEQFF.

This clonotype showed up many times. The V and J genes are TRBV5-1 and TRBJ1-1; D not certain. The CDR3 runs to 13 residues. Germline CDR1 and CDR2: SGHRS and YFSETQ. V gave up 3 bases and J gave up 11 bases, with 17 bases separating them. CDR3 in DNA: TGCGCCAGCAGCTCGGGAAGTAGGGCTCAGGCTTTCTTT. Encoded protein: CASSSGSRAQAFF. Combining the CDR3 with reference TRBV5-1 and TRBJ1-1 gives the whole variable domain KAGVTQTPRYLIKTRGQQVTLSCSPISGHRSVSWYQQTPGQGLQFLFEYFSETQRNKGNFPGRFSGRQFSNSRSEMNVSTLELGDSALYLCASSSGSRAQAFFGQGTRLTVV.

This rearrangement joins TRBV3-1 to TRBJ2-7, with 10 nucleotides matching TRBD2. J was trimmed by 1 base and V by 10 bases; bases with no gene match: 16. Germline CDR1 and CDR2: LGHDT and YNNKEL (reference sequence). The CDR3 extends over 17 amino acids. The DNA of the CDR3 is TGTGCCACCTGCCCTACTGGTAGCGGGGGGCCGTCCTACGAGCAGTACGTC. This translates into CATCPTGSGGPSYEQYV.

This clonotype has at least ten counts. V and J are TRBV5-5 and TRBJ1-2; D may be TRBD1 (5 bases). This CDR3 has 15 amino acids. Germline V gives CDR1 SGHKS, CDR2 YYEKEE (reference sequence). V shed 4 bases and J shed 2 bases, with 15 bases lying between them. The CDR3 loop is CASSQGPAINYGYTF. CDR3 DNA: TGTGCCAGCAGCCAGGGACCCGCGATAAACTATGGCTACACCTTC.

This sequence joins TRBV2 and TRBJ2-1; D is perhaps TRBD2 (5 bases). The CDR3 spans 16 residues. V was trimmed by 3 bases and J by 0 bases, leaving 12 bases between them. Germline-derived CDR1 and CDR2 are SNHLY and FYNNEI. CDR3 nucleotide sequence: TGTGCCAGCAGTGATAGTAGCGTAGCCTCCTACAATGAGCAGTTCTTC. Translating it yields CASSDSSVASYNEQFF.

The chain links TRBV5-1 to TRBJ2-1; 12 bases agree with TRBD2. The CDR3 spans 17 residues. Germline CDR1 reads SGHRS; CDR2 reads YFSETQ. Unmatched junction bases numbered 10, after V lost 6 bases and J lost 3 bases. CDR3 sequence reads: CASTLAGGPRGYNEQFF. CDR3 nucleotide sequence: TGCGCCAGCACCCTAGCGGGAGGGCCCCGGGGCTACAATGAGCAGTTCTTC.

This clonotype showed up just a few times. The rearrangement links TRBV27 to TRBJ2-5, with 8 bases identical to TRBD1. This CDR3 is built from 14 residues. Germline CDR1 and CDR2: MNHEY and SMNVEV (reference sequence). The ends lost 6 bases at V and 4 bases at J; junction bases unmatched: 7. The CDR3 region has the DNA TGTGCCAGCAGACCAGGACAGGGCGGAGAGACCCAGTACTTC. Translation gives CASRPGQGGETQYF.

This clonotype appeared many times. The V and J genes are TRBV9 and TRBJ2-2; no reliable D call. This CDR3 is built from 13 residues. Germline CDR1 SGDLS, CDR2 YYNGEE. Trimming stripped 0 bases from V and 4 bases from J, with 4 bases between. CDR3 nucleotide sequence: TGTGCCAGCAGCGTAGTAGGCACCGGGGAGCTGTTTTTT. Translation gives CASSVVGTGELFF.

This clonotype was counted only a few times. J is TRBJ2-7 and V is TRBV10-3; 10 bases agree with TRBD2. The germline gives CDR1 ENHRY, CDR2 SYGVKD. With 2 bases clipped from V and 6 bases from J, the junction kept 10 bases outside the gene matches. The CDR3 is made up of 16 amino acids. CDR3 amino acids: CAISEPRASGSSEQYF. For the CDR3, the DNA is TGTGCCATCAGTGAGCCTAGGGCTAGCGGGAGTTCCGAGCAGTACTTC.

The chain employs TRBV3-1 and TRBJ2-1, with 9 bases lining up with TRBD2. The junction had 18 bases not matched to a gene; V was cut back by 4 bases and J by 5 bases. CDR1 is LGHDT, CDR2 YNNKEL, per germline (reference sequence). This CDR3 comprises 19 residues. The CDR3 DNA follows: TGTGCCAGCAGCCCCTCAAGACGATCTAGCGGGGACCTTAACAATGAGCAGTTCTTC. Protein product: CASSPSRRSSGDLNNEQFF.

The rearrangement joins TRBV7-9 to TRBJ2-4; unclear D gene. The CDR3 extends over 16 amino acids. Germline V CDR1 and CDR2: SEHNR, FQNEAQ (reference sequence). The V gene lost 4 bases and the J gene lost 4 bases, with 17 bases spanning the gap. The CDR3 DNA follows: TGTGCCAGCAGCTCCCAAGTGACCGATTCGAAAAACATTCAGTACTTC. Translation gives CASSSQVTDSKNIQYF.

CDR3 region: CASSLKRGAQETQYF. The CDR3 DNA is TGTGCCAGCAGTTTAAAGCGGGGCGCCCAAGAGACCCAGTACTTC. The chain recombines TRBV12-3 or TRBV12-4 with TRBJ2-5; TRBD2 aligns across 7 bases. The CDR3 is 15 amino acids. The V segment lost 2 bases and the J segment 1 base; nucleotides outside the gene matches: 4.

On this clonotype: This could be a read error, since a much larger clone is one nucleotide away. This rearrangement joins TRBV24-1 to TRBJ2-1; D is ambiguous. This CDR3 is 14 amino acids long. CDR1 is KGHDR, CDR2 SFDVKD, per germline. This chain's CDR3 is CATSDGRLYNAQFF. The CDR3 DNA is TGTGCCACCAGTGATGGACGGCTCTACAATGCGCAGTTCTTC.

This clonotype was recorded a few times. The genes are TRBV24-1 and TRBJ2-3, with TRBD2 as a possible D gene (5 bases). There are 15 residues in the CDR3. With 3 bases removed from V and 7 bases from J, the gap between germline ends came to 16 bases. Germline assignment: CDR1 KGHDR and CDR2 SFDVKD. The CDR3 loop is CATSDGEGRWYTQYF. The CDR3 bases are TGTGCCACCAGTGATGGCGAGGGTCGATGGTATACGCAGTATTTT.

The V gene is TRBV18, the J gene TRBJ1-1; tentative D call: TRBD1 (5 bases). Trimming pared 5 bases from V and 2 bases from J, leaving 18 bases between. CDR1 and CDR2 from the germline V gene are KGHSH and LQKENI. The CDR3 runs to 16 residues. CDR3 sequence reads: CASSGRADIVNTEAFF. The CDR3 DNA sequence: TGTGCCAGCTCAGGCAGGGCAGACATTGTAAACACTGAAGCTTTCTTT.

This clonotype has a handful of counts. The chain has TRBV6-2 or TRBV6-3 and TRBJ2-7; 10 bases are shared with TRBD1. Germline assignment: CDR1 MNHEY and CDR2 SVGEGT. The CDR3 has 17 residues. After removal of 6 bases from V and 2 bases from J, the junction contained 13 bases not matched to a gene. The CDR3 loop reads CASRRTGGVSVTYEQYF. In DNA form, the CDR3 reads TGTGCCAGCAGGAGGACAGGGGGTGTTAGCGTGACCTACGAGCAGTACTTC.

This clonotype appeared a few times. The chain combines TRBV7-8 with TRBJ2-1; 15 nucleotides line up with TRBD2. CDR1 and CDR2 (germline): SGHVS, FQNEAQ. V dropped 4 bases and J dropped 0; count of bases not matched to a gene: 4. This CDR3 region has 18 residues. The CDR3 is CASSSRTSGGVSYNEQFF. The CDR3 DNA reads TGTGCCAGCAGCTCCCGGACTAGCGGGGGGGTCTCCTACAATGAGCAGTTCTTC.

This clonotype showed up just a few times. CDR3 sequence: CASSGPGRGSEKLFF. The CDR3 DNA sequence: TGTGCCAGCAGTGGCCCAGGGAGGGGGAGTGAAAAACTGTTTTTT. The chain couples TRBV6-1 to TRBJ1-4; TRBD1 might be the D (6 bases). Per the germline V gene, CDR1 is MNHNS and CDR2 is SASEGT. The CDR3 sequence is 15 residues long. Trimming shortened V by 4 bases and J by 7 bases, and 16 bases separated the two germline ends.

This clonotype has just a few counts. The rearrangement joins TRBV9 to TRBJ2-1, with D possibly TRBD2 on 6 matching bases. The V end was cut by 2 bases, the J end by 9 bases, with 15 bases between. Germline V lookup: CDR1 SGDLS, CDR2 YYNGEE. The CDR3 loop spans 14 amino acids. This chain's CDR3 is CASSVVGGPGEQFF. DNA for the CDR3: TGTGCCAGCAGCGTGGTGGGAGGACCGGGTGAGCAGTTCTTC.

This clonotype was seen a single time. CDR3 DNA sequence: TGTGCCAGCAGCCAACCAGCTAGCGGGCGCACAGATACGCAGTATTTT. This codes for CASSQPASGRTDTQYF. The chain uses TRBV3-1 and TRBJ2-3; 8 bases agree with TRBD2. Trimming removed 2 bases from V and 1 base from J; junction bases left unmatched: 5. This CDR3 comprises 16 residues. CDR1 is LGHDT and CDR2 is YNNKEL in the germline V gene (reference sequence).

Ten or more counts support this clonotype. The V call is TRBV5-1, the J call TRBJ1-4, with D possibly being TRBD1 (6 bases). This CDR3 spans 15 amino acids. Germline V gene sequence: CDR1 SGHRS, CDR2 YFSETQ. V lost 2 bases and J lost 6, with 14 bases in between. The CDR3 region is CASSFTTGQDEKLFF. CDR3 sequence (DNA): TGCGCCAGCAGCTTCACAACAGGGCAAGATGAAAAACTGTTTTTT. The complete variable domain, with remaining parts taken from reference TRBV5-1 and TRBJ1-4, reads KAGVTQTPRYLIKTRGQQVTLSCSPISGHRSVSWYQQTPGQGLQFLFEYFSETQRNKGNFPGRFSGRQFSNSRSEMNVSTLELGDSALYLCASSFTTGQDEKLFFGSGTQLSVL.

The V call is TRBV20-1, the J call TRBJ2-7; possibly TRBD2 for D (5 bases). V lost 4 bases and J lost 0, with 16 bases in between. This CDR3 comprises 15 residues. Germline lookup yields CDR1 DFQATT and CDR2 SNEGSKA (reference sequence). This CDR3 is CSANNPAGDSYEQYV. Here the CDR3 DNA reads TGCAGTGCTAACAATCCCGCCGGGGACTCCTACGAGCAGTACGTC.

The CDR3 coding sequence is TGTGCCAGCAGTGACCGGACATGGCAGAACACCGGGGAGCTGTTTTTT. Its protein product is CASSDRTWQNTGELFF. The J gene is TRBJ2-2, the V gene TRBV6-1; D may be TRBD1 (5 bases). CDR3 length: 16 residues. V was trimmed by 3 bases and J by 1 base, leaving 12 bases between them. Germline CDR1 reads MNHNS; CDR2 reads SASEGT.

This clonotype was detected ten times or more. The chain has TRBV20-1 and TRBJ2-1; D may be TRBD1 (6 bases). The V end was cut by 6 bases, the J end by 6 bases, with 18 bases between. Looked up from germline, CDR1 is DFQATT and CDR2 is SNEGSKA (reference sequence). This CDR3 region has 14 residues. The CDR3 DNA reads TGCAGTGCACCAGGGGATGGGGCCACCAATGAGCAGTTCTTC. Residues: CSAPGDGATNEQFF.

This clonotype has only a few counts. This sequence joins TRBV10-1 and TRBJ2-3; unclear D gene. V lost 4 bases, J lost 5 bases, and 13 bases lay in between. Per germline, CDR1 WNHNN and CDR2 SYGVQD (reference sequence). The CDR3 has 14 residues. The CDR3: CASSGNNVGDTQYF. CDR3 nucleotides: TGCGCCAGCAGTGGAAATAACGTGGGAGATACGCAGTATTTT.

There are many counts of this clonotype. The chain links TRBV2 to TRBJ2-1; D unresolved. The V end lost 3 bases, the J end lost 1 base, and 10 bases lay between the germline ends. Germline values: CDR1 SNHLY, CDR2 FYNNEI. CDR3 length: 15 amino acids. The CDR3 region has the DNA TGTGCCAGCAGTGAGGCACTCATTTCCTACAATGAGCAGTTCTTC. Translating gives CASSEALISYNEQFF.

The V gene is TRBV28, the J gene TRBJ2-3; 13 positions match TRBD2. CDR1 and CDR2 from the germline V gene are MDHEN and SYDVKM. J was trimmed by 2 bases and V by 6 bases; bases with no gene match: 17. The CDR3 totals 20 residues. The CDR3 nucleotides are TGTGCCAGCAGCCTATTAGGGACTAGCGGGGATCGTTCCCCCACAGATACGCAGTATTTT. Encoded protein: CASSLLGTSGDRSPTDTQYF.

This clonotype occurred a few times. The V gene is TRBV11-2, the J gene TRBJ2-1, with D hard to call. This CDR3 has 13 amino acids. The germline V gene has CDR1 SGHAT and CDR2 FQNNGV. The V gene lost 0 bases and the J gene lost 6 bases, with 6 bases spanning the gap. This chain's CDR3 is CASSLDFRNEQFF. For the CDR3, the DNA is TGTGCCAGCAGCTTAGATTTCCGCAATGAGCAGTTCTTC.

The genes are TRBV3-1 and TRBJ2-7, with 13 bases identical to TRBD2. The trim removed 4 bases at V and 2 bases at J, leaving 5 bases unmatched. This CDR3 has 16 residues. The germline gives CDR1 LGHDT, CDR2 YNNKEL (reference sequence). This CDR3 is CASSRGGTSGTYEQYF. In DNA form, the CDR3 reads TGTGCCAGCAGCCGAGGAGGGACTAGCGGGACCTACGAGCAGTACTTC.